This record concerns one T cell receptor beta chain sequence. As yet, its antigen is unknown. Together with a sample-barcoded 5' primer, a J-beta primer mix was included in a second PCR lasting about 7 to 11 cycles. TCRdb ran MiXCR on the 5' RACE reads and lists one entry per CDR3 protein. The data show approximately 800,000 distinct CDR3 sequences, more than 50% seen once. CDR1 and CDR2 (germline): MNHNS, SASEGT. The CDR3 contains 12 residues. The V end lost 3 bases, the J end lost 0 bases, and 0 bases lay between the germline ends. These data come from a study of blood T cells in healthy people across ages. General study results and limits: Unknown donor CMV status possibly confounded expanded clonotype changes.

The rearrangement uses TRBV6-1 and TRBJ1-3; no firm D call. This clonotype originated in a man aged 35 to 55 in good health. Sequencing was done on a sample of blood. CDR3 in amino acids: CASSDSGNTIYF. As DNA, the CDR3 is TGTGCCAGCAGTGACTCTGGAAACACCATATATTTT.